Sequencing of this T cell receptor (beta chain) was carried out in a study of blood T cell repertoires in COVID-19. Assay used: immunoSEQ multiplex PCR; TCRdb lists only in-frame clones, some missing. The repertoire holds 260,000 or so clones, with roughly 80% as singletons. The CDR3 is 14 residues long. After removal of 5 bases from V and 7 bases from J, the junction contained 9 bases not matched to a gene. CDR1 and CDR2 from the germline V gene are MNHEY and SMNVEV (reference sequence). The chain has TRBV27 and TRBJ2-7; TRBD1 matches 9 bases. This receptor was obtained from a woman in her thirties or forties who had been exposed to COVID-19. The specimen sequenced was PBMCs or T cells enriched from blood (not recorded which). The CDR3 reads CASSPPTGGREQYF. In DNA form, the CDR3 reads TGTGCCAGCAGTCCCCCGACAGGGGGGCGGGAGCAGTACTTC.